A selection of T cell receptor beta chains follows, all from one sample in a study of cytomegalovirus exposure and HLA in healthy donors. Measured with immunoSEQ multiplex PCR; TCRdb has only the in-frame clones, and not every one. This sample's table reports about 140,000 clones. Sequenced sample: PBMCs. The source is a woman aged 18-35 years in good health and CMV-seronegative. The CDR3 runs from the conserved cysteine through the conserved F or W. Fields, in order: V gene, CDR3 protein.

TRBV27,CASSLGLAFEQYF
TRBV10-3,CAISESGGTGGNTEAFF
TRBV6-5,CASTTTSGRARQYF
TRBV2,CASTTGLAGLFYEQYF
TRBV7-3,CASSFGRGAGYEQFF
TRBV4-2,CASSHPEGPMGEQYF
TRBV7-8,CASSLIQGSVEAFF
TRBV6-1,CASSTGEDYEQYF
TRBV7-3,CASSLQGPNTGELFF
TRBV4-3,CASSQGQWGDLMSGTGNEQFF
TRBV5-1,CASSSLAGGYNEQFF
TRBV6-5,CASSYGTGKNEQYF
TRBV7-2,CASSLKSSRIDFHEQFF
TRBV11-2,CASSQWVTNQPQHF
TRBV6-1,CASNPGQGNEQYF
TRBV11-1,CASSRDRNSGKLFF
TRBV6-1,CASSEWGGRANEQFF
TRBV14,CASSHHEGGQNYGYTF
TRBV9,CASSLQTTSGVYEQYF
TRBV29-1,CSVAGRASTDTQYF
TRBV5-1,CASSSKQGTDTQYF
TRBV5-1,CASSLMYADTQYF
TRBV5-5,CASSLRPDTSNTEAFF
TRBV29-1,CSVEKELVYTF
TRBV7-6,CASSLAASGGNNEQFF
TRBV18,CASSPRGSDTGELFF
TRBV9,CASSPALSGIGYNEQFF
TRBV5-5,CASSLGGQGRSEQYF